The clone carrying this TCR beta chain has more than one count but fewer than ten. This record comes from a study of blood T cell repertoires in COVID-19. The wider study: Whether acute or convalescent, the COVID-19 samples came from the United States, Italy and Spain. PBMCs, B-cell-depleted T cells, or T cells were the source of the cDNA or gDNA that made up the material.

Authors' processing steps: The assay estimated nucleated cells by amplifying reference gene primers. Clones were sequenced by immunoSEQ multiplex PCR, and TCRdb holds only the in-frame ones, with some missing. V and J calls and clone size are copied from that table; D and trimming were computed from the DNA. The sample has a few hundred thousand clones; about 89% are singletons. V was pared by 4 bases and J by 4 bases, with 13 bases between. The CDR3 has 14 amino acids. CDR1 and CDR2 (germline): LGHDT, YNNKEL (reference sequence). This TCR came from a man aged 35-49 years who had recovered from COVID-19. Sequenced sample: peripheral blood. The chain links TRBV3-1 (or the pseudogene TRBV3-2) to TRBJ1-2; a weak D match, TRBD1 (6 bases). The CDR3 bases are TGTGCCAGCAGCCTAGGAACGACAGGCTATGGCTACACCTTC. Its translation: CASSLGTTGYGYTF.